This T cell receptor (beta chain) came from a study of shared clonotypes between healthy human individuals. This CDR3 region has 15 residues. Per germline, CDR1 KGHSH and CDR2 LQKENI. V lost 2 bases, J lost 1 base, and 6 bases lay in between. The deep-level immunoSEQ assay was used. Assay: immunoSEQ multiplex PCR; the TCRdb copy retains only in-frame clones and omits some. The sample shows 2 million to 2.5 million clones, less than 95% of them seen only once. Donors comprised only Caucasian adults living in Nashville, Tennessee. Partitioning of CD4+ cells yielded a CD45RA+ naive subset and a CD45RA-negative memory subset. On this clone itself: At the DNA level, this CDR3 is encoded by other sequences in the same sample as well.

This clonotype was sampled from a man aged 18 to 30 in good health. Some clones in this sample may be carry-over from other donors' samples. This chain uses TRBV18 with TRBJ2-6; D is possibly TRBD2 (5 bases). The sequenced material came from naive CD4+ T cells from PBMCs. As to subset: CD45RA+ positively selected. CDR3 in amino acids: CASSPTGSGANVLTF. In nucleotides, the CDR3 is TGTGCCAGCTCACCAACGGGATCTGGGGCCAACGTCCTGACTTTC.